The TCR beta chain under discussion was sequenced for a study of identical twins. General study findings and limits: An excess of low generation probability was shown by twin-shared out-of-frame alpha sequences. Weaker excess twin sharing was observed in beta out-of-frame sequences.

Concerning this clonotype: Antigen specificity is unknown.

MiXCR was run by TCRdb on the 5' RACE reads, yielding one entry per CDR3 protein. The data show roughly 1.6 million distinct CDR3 sequences, with 25% to 35% seen just once and roughly 0.3% held by the top ten. In every case, the donor was a healthy Caucasian. Germline values: CDR1 SGHRS, CDR2 YFSETQ. With 2 bases clipped from V and 6 bases from J, the junction kept 10 bases outside the gene matches. CDR3 size: 16 residues. The sequenced sample was cord blood. This rearrangement joins TRBV5-1 to TRBJ2-1; 8 nucleotides line up with TRBD2. This sequence originates from a newborn girl in good health. The DNA for the CDR3 is TGCGCCAGCAGCTTCCGGGGGCTAGCGGGTCGCAATGAGCAGTTCTTC. It specifies CASSFRGLAGRNEQFF.